The clone carrying this TCR beta chain was detected only once. Participant reports of clinical history set cohort assignment. All recovered Cohort 3 donors got two negative PCRs, got clearance, or saw symptom resolution. This specimen belongs to a study of blood T cell repertoires in COVID-19. In the source study's methods: Reference gene primer amplification in the assay estimated nucleated cell counts. Repertoires were generated with immunoSEQ multiplex PCR, while TCRdb's copy carries only in-frame clones and drops some. That table gives V, J and clone size, and the DNA gave D and trimming. The sample has 200,000 to 250,000 clones, around nine tenths seen once. The receptor's source is a man aged 25 to 40 who had recovered from COVID-19. Sequenced: PBMCs or T cells enriched from blood (not recorded which).

The CDR3 DNA sequence: TGTGCCAGCAGTCCCGGGACAGGGTACCACGAGCAGTACTTC. It encodes CASSPGTGYHEQYF. V usage is TRBV27 and J usage is TRBJ2-7, with 9 bases lining up with TRBD1. V shed 5 bases and J 5 bases; nucleotides not matched to a gene: 7. The germline V gene has CDR1 MNHEY and CDR2 SMNVEV (reference sequence). CDR3 length equals 14 residues.